Each of the 24 T cell receptor beta chains below was sequenced from the same sample in a study of T cell responses to AZD1222 COVID-19 vaccine. Method: immunoSEQ multiplex PCR; TCRdb's copy keeps in-frame clones and lacks some. This sample yields approximately 140,000 clones, of which less than 95% are seen a single time; around 1.3% belongs to the top ten. The specimen comprised peripheral blood, sampled on day 0 of AZD1222 vaccination. The receptors here all came from an adult in good health.

This clone was recorded once. In DNA form, the CDR3 reads TGCGCCAGCAGTCAAAGGACAGGGGGCGAGACCACTGAAGCTTTCTTT. Translation gives CASSQRTGGETTEAFF. This chain connects TRBV23-1 to TRBJ1-1, with 11 positions matching TRBD1. TRBV23-1 is identified as an open reading frame with a role that is uncertain. This CDR3 contains 16 residues. The V gene end was trimmed by 2 bases and the J gene end by 4 bases; junction bases not matched to a gene: 6.

This chain joins TRBV7-9 and TRBJ1-5; TRBD1 is a possible D gene (6 bases). The CDR3 sequence is 13 residues long. V dropped 8 bases and J dropped 3 bases, with 11 bases sitting between them. Per germline, CDR1 SEHNR and CDR2 FQNEAQ (reference sequence). The CDR3 loop reads CASAGQNNQPQHF. In nucleotides, the CDR3 is TGTGCCAGCGCCGGACAGAACAATCAGCCCCAGCATTTT.

The rearrangement uses TRBV6-5 and TRBJ2-1; 7 bases map to TRBD1. The junction had 12 bases not matched to a gene; V was cut back by 7 bases and J by 6 bases. Germline CDR1 MNHEY, CDR2 SVGAGI. The CDR3 consists of 15 residues. CDR3 loop: CASTTTGVHSNEQFF. CDR3 sequence (DNA): TGTGCCAGCACTACAACAGGGGTCCATAGCAATGAGCAGTTCTTC.

This clone was counted a single time. V is TRBV7-9 and J is TRBJ1-6; weak D call: TRBD1 (5 bases). Deletions cut 1 base from V and 0 bases from J, with 10 bases between. The CDR3 consists of 17 residues. The germline gives CDR1 SEHNR, CDR2 FQNEAQ (reference sequence). The CDR3 loop is CASSLDRPSSYNSPLHF. The CDR3 nucleotides are TGTGCCAGCAGCTTAGACAGGCCAAGCTCCTATAATTCACCCCTCCACTTT.

V and J are TRBV27 and TRBJ1-2; 8 bases map to TRBD1. Per the germline V gene, CDR1 is MNHEY and CDR2 is SMNVEV (reference sequence). V dropped 2 bases and J dropped 8; count of bases not matched to a gene: 7. This CDR3 is built from 14 residues. The CDR3 sequence is CASSLAGGAGGYTF. Here the CDR3 DNA reads TGTGCCAGCAGTTTAGCAGGGGGCGCGGGAGGCTACACCTTC.

The chain couples TRBV9 to TRBJ2-5; tentatively, D is TRBD2 (5 bases). This CDR3 comprises 14 residues. Germline CDR1 reads SGDLS; CDR2 reads YYNGEE. The V gene lost 4 bases and the J gene lost 2 bases, with 12 bases spanning the gap. The CDR3 region is CASSPYQRQETQYF. CDR3 nucleotides: TGTGCCAGCAGCCCTTACCAGCGGCAAGAGACCCAGTACTTC. The full variable domain, with the rest looked up from reference TRBV9 and TRBJ2-5, is DSGVTQTPKHLITATGQRVTLRCSPRSGDLSVYWYQQSLDQGLQFLIQYYNGEERAKGNILERFSAQQFPDLHSELNLSSLELGDSALYFCASSPYQRQETQYFGPGTRLLVL.

This rearrangement joins TRBV11-2 to TRBJ2-1; TRBD1 aligns across 8 bases. The CDR3 is 15 amino acids. The V gene's germline CDR1 is SGHAT and CDR2 FQNNGV. Losses at the gene ends were 6 bases for V and 7 bases for J; bases not matched to a gene: 11. CDR3 coding DNA: TGTGCCAGCAGTCCCCGGGCAGGGGGCGGGAATGAGCAGTTCTTC. It codes for CASSPRAGGGNEQFF.

The chain couples TRBV5-1 to TRBJ1-6, with TRBD1 matching 8 bases. The junction had 6 bases not matched to a gene; V was cut back by 4 bases and J by 9 bases. The CDR3 is made up of 14 amino acids. The germline CDR1 and CDR2 sequences are SGHRS and YFSETQ. CDR3 DNA sequence: TGCGCCAGCAGCCCGACAGGGGATGGTTCACCCCTCCACTTT. Amino acid sequence: CASSPTGDGSPLHF.

The chain is built from TRBV2 and TRBJ2-1, with 12 bases identical to TRBD1. The V and J ends lost 2 bases and 8 bases, in that order; junction bases with no gene match: 4. The germline V gene encodes CDR1 SNHLY and CDR2 FYNNEI. CDR3 size: 15 residues. CDR3 DNA sequence: TGTGCCAGCAGTGAACGGGACAGGGGGCTATATGAGCAGTTCTTC. Its protein product is CASSERDRGLYEQFF.

This clone was observed a handful of times. V is TRBV7-9 and J is TRBJ2-1; D not certain. In germline, CDR1 is SEHNR, CDR2 FQNEAQ (reference sequence). The CDR3 runs to 14 residues. V lost 0 bases and J 2 bases, leaving 5 bases between the germline ends. The CDR3 coding sequence is TGTGCCAGCAGCTTAGCGGCCACCTACAATGAGCAGTTCTTC. It encodes CASSLAATYNEQFF.

The CDR3 reads CASSLATAFTADTQYF. CDR3 in DNA: TGTGCCAGCAGCTTGGCCACAGCGTTCACCGCAGATACGCAGTATTTT. V and J are TRBV5-8 and TRBJ2-3; D uncertain. Germline V gives CDR1 SGHTS, CDR2 YDEGEE. V was shortened by 0 bases and J by 4 bases, with 15 bases between the two germline ends. The CDR3 runs 16 residues.

This clone was counted only a few times. The chain couples TRBV5-4 to TRBJ1-6; TRBD1 matches at 8 bases. CDR1 and CDR2 (germline): SGHNT, YYREEE (reference sequence). Trimming at V came to 5 bases and at J to 9 bases, leaving 10 bases not matched to a gene. The CDR3 contains 15 residues. The CDR3 spells CASRKDRETSSPLHF. In nucleotides, the CDR3 is TGTGCCAGCAGGAAGGACAGGGAAACTTCTTCACCCCTCCACTTT.

The rearrangement joins TRBV4-3 to TRBJ1-1, with D uncertain. The CDR3 sequence is 14 residues long. V was shortened by 1 base and J by 4 bases, with 10 bases between the two germline ends. The germline V gene has CDR1 LGHNA and CDR2 YSLEER. CDR3 nucleotide sequence: TGCGCCAGCAGCCAAGTTCGATTGGGCACTGAAGCTTTCTTT. Its translation is CASSQVRLGTEAFF.

The rearrangement joins TRBV21-1 to TRBJ2-7; no check of the table's D call, TRBD1, against the DNA was made. TRBV21-1 is given as a pseudogene. The CDR3 runs to 15 residues. The DNA of the CDR3 is TGTGCCAGCAGCAAAGCCTGGACAGGGGGCTACGAGCAGTACGTC. Translation gives CASSKAWTGGYEQYV.

This clone was counted a single time. V and J are TRBV30 and TRBJ2-2; D is unclear. V lost 4 bases, J lost 8 bases, and 8 bases lay in between. The CDR3 is 11 amino acids. Germline V CDR1 and CDR2: GTSNPN, SVGIG (reference sequence). The CDR3 coding sequence is TGTGCCTGGACGGCCGGGGGGGAGCTGTTTTTT. Translated: CAWTAGGELFF.

The genes are TRBV5-4 and TRBJ2-5; 7 nucleotides match TRBD2. Trimming removed 0 bases from V and 7 bases from J; junction bases left unmatched: 9. CDR3 length: 15 amino acids. Germline V gene sequence: CDR1 SGHNT, CDR2 YYREEE (reference sequence). The CDR3 bases are TGTGCCAGCAGCTTGGAACGAGCGGCGGGAGTGACCCAGTACTTC. Encoded protein: CASSLERAAGVTQYF.

CDR3 region: CASSDAPSEATGELFF. The CDR3 coding sequence is TGTGCCAGCAGTGACGCGCCTAGTGAAGCCACCGGGGAGCTGTTTTTT. This chain joins TRBV6-4 and TRBJ2-2; the D is unclear. Germline V CDR1 and CDR2: MRHNA, SNTAGT. This CDR3 has 16 amino acids. V shed 2 bases and J shed 4 bases, with 14 bases lying between them.

Concerning this clone: Other DNA variants within this sample encode the same CDR3. This chain connects TRBV3-1 (or the pseudogene TRBV3-2) to TRBJ1-2; D is unresolved. Trimming stripped 0 bases from V and 5 bases from J, with 7 bases between. CDR1 and CDR2 from the germline V gene are LGHDT and YNNKEL (reference sequence). The CDR3 is 13 residues long. CDR3 sequence: CASSQDGSYGYTF. The CDR3 bases are TGTGCCAGCAGCCAAGATGGCTCATATGGCTACACCTTC.

The chain carries TRBV7-9 and TRBJ2-7; D is possibly TRBD1 (5 bases). This CDR3 is 12 amino acids long. Trimming shortened V by 4 bases and J by 4 bases, and 8 bases separated the two germline ends. CDR1 and CDR2 from the germline V gene are SEHNR and FQNEAQ (reference sequence). CDR3: CASSWGPYEQYV. The CDR3 DNA reads TGTGCCAGCAGCTGGGGCCCATACGAGCAGTACGTC.

This clone was detected a few times. This rearrangement joins TRBV6-5 to TRBJ2-7; 7 bases line up with TRBD1. V lost 8 bases and J lost 7; bases outside the gene matches: 14. Germline values: CDR1 MNHEY, CDR2 SVGAGI. The CDR3 sequence is 14 residues long. CDR3 sequence reads: CASDRGQAPVEQYV. For the CDR3, the DNA is TGTGCCAGCGACCGTGGACAGGCTCCCGTGGAGCAGTACGTC.

The sample holds a few counts of this clone. The chain joins TRBV4-1 to TRBJ1-1; no clear D. The germline CDR1 and CDR2 sequences are MGHRA and YSYEKL. There are 16 residues in the CDR3. V shed 2 bases and J shed 0 bases, with 13 bases lying between them. The CDR3 nucleotides read TGCGCCAGCAGCCAATCCGCTGGAATTGTGAACACTGAAGCTTTCTTT. Its protein is CASSQSAGIVNTEAFF.

This clone occurred once. This chain joins TRBV5-1 and TRBJ1-3, with D uncertain. Deletions cut 4 bases from V and 4 bases from J, with 9 bases between. Germline CDR1 SGHRS, CDR2 YFSETQ. CDR3 length: 13 residues. For the CDR3, the DNA is TGCGCCAGCAGCCCATTAGCCGGAAACACCATATATTTT. It is translated as CASSPLAGNTIYF.

This clone was counted once. The chain recombines TRBV19 with TRBJ1-2; a weak D match, TRBD1 (6 bases). The CDR3 totals 17 residues. Per germline, CDR1 LNHDA and CDR2 SQIVND (reference sequence). The V and J ends lost 1 base and 5 bases respectively, with 20 bases between them. The CDR3 DNA sequence: TGTGCCAGTAGTATAGTTTTTGGTTTGGACAGCCGGTATGGCTACACCTTC. As protein: CASSIVFGLDSRYGYTF.

The gene calls are TRBV6-5 and TRBJ2-2; D remains unclear. V was cut by 4 bases and J by 6 bases, with 12 bases left in between. Per germline, CDR1 MNHEY and CDR2 SVGAGI. The CDR3 has 14 residues. CDR3 nucleotide sequence: TGTGCCAGCAGTTTGAGGAATTTGGCCGGGGAGCTGTTTTTT. Its translation is CASSLRNLAGELFF.